The 9 T cell receptor beta chains listed next were all sequenced from one sample in a study of blood T cell repertoires in COVID-19. The data were produced by immunoSEQ multiplex PCR, yet TCRdb's version contains in-frame clones alone and is incomplete. The table lists 200,000 to 250,000 clones, around nine tenths of them singletons, with approximately 0.77% in the top ten. The sample comprised peripheral blood. These TCRs come from a man aged 55-75 years with COVID-19, enrolled during active disease.

There are a few counts of this clone. The V and J genes are TRBV9 and TRBJ2-3, with 7 bases lining up with TRBD1. Germline V lookup: CDR1 SGDLS, CDR2 YYNGEE. The CDR3 covers 17 residues. Trimming at V came to 0 bases and at J to 1 base, leaving 8 bases not matched to a gene. The CDR3 spells CASSVARGPAGTDTQYF. The DNA of the CDR3 is TGTGCCAGCAGCGTAGCGAGGGGGCCCGCCGGCACAGATACGCAGTATTTT.

The DNA of the CDR3 is TGTGCCTGGAGTGTACCCGGGACTAGCTACGAGCAGTACTTC. This codes for CAWSVPGTSYEQYF. This rearrangement joins TRBV30 to TRBJ2-7; 8 bases fit TRBD2. V dropped 0 bases and J dropped 3; count of bases not matched to a gene: 4. Germline lookup yields CDR1 GTSNPN and CDR2 SVGIG (reference sequence). The CDR3 has 14 residues.

The rearrangement uses TRBV19 and TRBJ2-7, with 8 bases aligning to TRBD1. The germline CDR1 and CDR2 sequences are LNHDA and SQIVND (reference sequence). This CDR3 is built from 15 residues. J lost 3 bases, V lost 4 bases, and 8 bases had no gene match. The CDR3, as DNA: TGTGCCAGTAGTACTTATAGGACAGGGAACTACGAGCAGTACTTC. This encodes CASSTYRTGNYEQYF.

The chain employs TRBV10-3 and TRBJ1-2; 7 bases are a match to TRBD1. V lost 4 bases and J lost 8; bases outside the gene matches: 7. Germline V gene sequence: CDR1 ENHRY, CDR2 SYGVKD. The length of the CDR3 is 13 residues. The CDR3 sequence is CAISVDRSRGYTF. The CDR3 coding sequence is TGTGCCATCAGTGTGGACAGGTCGAGAGGCTACACCTTC.

This chain joins TRBV3-1 (or the pseudogene TRBV3-2) and TRBJ2-5; D call uncertain. The V end lost 3 bases, the J end lost 4 bases, and 6 bases lay between the germline ends. This CDR3 has 12 residues. Germline lookup yields CDR1 LGHDT and CDR2 YNNKEL (reference sequence). The DNA of the CDR3 is TGTGCCAGCAGCCACCCGAGAGAGACCCAGTACTTC. It encodes CASSHPRETQYF.

This clone appeared a single time. The rearrangement joins TRBV7-9 to TRBJ2-7; D remains unclear. This CDR3 is built from 15 residues. CDR1 is SEHNR, CDR2 FQNEAQ, per germline (reference sequence). With 4 bases removed from V and 7 bases from J, the gap between germline ends came to 20 bases. CDR3 sequence reads: CASSSSQVPLIEQYF. CDR3 bases: TGTGCCAGCAGCTCCAGCCAGGTGCCCTTAATAGAGCAGTACTTC.

This clone was counted once. The chain carries TRBV19 and TRBJ2-5; 13 nucleotides agree with TRBD2. The V gene end was trimmed by 3 bases and the J gene end by 3 bases; junction bases not matched to a gene: 10. CDR3 length equals 18 residues. CDR1 and CDR2 from the germline V gene are LNHDA and SQIVND (reference sequence). Here the CDR3 reads CASSIGSTSGGIKETQYF. In DNA, the CDR3 is TGTGCCAGTAGTATTGGTTCGACTAGCGGGGGGATAAAAGAGACCCAGTACTTC.

The genes are TRBV5-1 and TRBJ2-2, with a tentative D call TRBD1 (5 bases). This CDR3 comprises 15 residues. Trimming shortened V by 5 bases and J by 2 bases, and 13 bases separated the two germline ends. The V gene's germline CDR1 is SGHRS and CDR2 YFSETQ. CDR3 sequence (DNA): TGCGCCAGCAGTGACAGATATTATAACACCGGGGAGCTGTTTTTT. Amino acid sequence: CASSDRYYNTGELFF.

The J gene is TRBJ1-5, the V gene TRBV28; 9 bases map to TRBD1. Germline lookup yields CDR1 MDHEN and CDR2 SYDVKM. The V and J ends lost 5 bases and 5 bases, in that order; junction bases with no gene match: 4. The CDR3 is made up of 14 amino acids. For the CDR3, the DNA is TGTGCCAGCAGTCCCGGACAGGGGCATCAGCCCCAGCATTTT. It specifies CASSPGQGHQPQHF.